This passage covers 11 T cell receptor beta chains from one sample sequenced in a study of cytomegalovirus exposure and HLA in healthy donors. PCR employed 60 Vbeta and 13 Jbeta primers. Libraries were prepared by immunoSEQ multiplex PCR; TCRdb keeps only in-frame clonotypes and omits some of them. The sample includes about 69,000 clones, approximately 81% of them seen just once. Sequencing was performed on PBMCs. Receptors were obtained from a woman aged 25 to 39 in good health and CMV-seropositive.

This clone was seen only a few times. This chain uses TRBV30 with TRBJ2-1; TRBD2 agrees at 7 bases. V shed 0 bases and J 8 bases; nucleotides not matched to a gene: 13. The CDR3 is 16 residues long. Germline values: CDR1 GTSNPN, CDR2 SVGIG (reference sequence). The CDR3 nucleotides read TGTGCCTGGAGTGTAACTGTGAGCGGGACGAGGTATGAGCAGTTCTTC. Protein: CAWSVTVSGTRYEQFF.

The gene calls are TRBV6-5 and TRBJ2-7; 12 bases are a match to TRBD1. CDR3 length: 14 amino acids. The germline CDR1 and CDR2 sequences are MNHEY and SVGAGI. The J segment lost 1 base and the V segment lost 10 bases, leaving 5 bases of the junction unmatched. In nucleotides, the CDR3 is TGTGCCACAGGGGACAGGGGGCGTTCCTACGAGCAGTACTTC. This gives the protein CATGDRGRSYEQYF.

The chain uses TRBV7-2 and TRBJ1-4, with 8 nucleotides matching TRBD1. CDR3 size: 14 residues. Germline CDR1 SGHTA, CDR2 FQGNSA. Trimming at V came to 3 bases and at J to 5 bases, leaving 2 bases not matched to a gene. The CDR3 spells CASSFDRGNEKLFF. In nucleotides, the CDR3 is TGTGCCAGCAGCTTCGACAGGGGAAATGAAAAACTGTTTTTT.

V usage is TRBV5-4 and J usage is TRBJ1-1; 10 bases are shared with TRBD1. The V gene end was trimmed by 9 bases and the J gene end by 4 bases; junction bases not matched to a gene: 15. The CDR3 is 16 residues long. The germline gives CDR1 SGHNT, CDR2 YYREEE (reference sequence). The CDR3 coding sequence is TGTGCCACCGACAGGGGGCATAGCACTGAGGGCACTGAAGCTTTCTTT. Its translation: CATDRGHSTEGTEAFF.

The chain joins TRBV30 to TRBJ2-3; tentatively, D is TRBD2 (5 bases). This CDR3 has 13 amino acids. The germline gives CDR1 GTSNPN, CDR2 SVGIG (reference sequence). Deletions cut 0 bases from V and 8 bases from J, with 12 bases between. CDR3 DNA sequence: TGTGCCTGGAGTGTAAGTCCCGGAGGTACGCAGTATTTT. The encoded protein is CAWSVSPGGTQYF.

This chain connects TRBV4-3 to TRBJ2-1, with D unresolved. CDR3 size: 16 residues. V lost 0 bases to trimming and J lost 0 bases, with 9 bases between them. The V gene's germline CDR1 is LGHNA and CDR2 YSLEER. The DNA of the CDR3 is TGCGCCAGCAGCCAAGATTTGAGTAGCTCCTACAATGAGCAGTTCTTC. This encodes CASSQDLSSSYNEQFF.

This chain uses TRBV6-5 with TRBJ2-7, with a weak D call TRBD1 (6 bases). Per the germline V gene, CDR1 is MNHEY and CDR2 is SVGAGI. The CDR3 sequence is 14 residues long. Trimming stripped 4 bases from V and 4 bases from J, with 14 bases between. For the CDR3, the DNA is TGTGCCAGCAGTTTCGACAGGTCCCAATACGAGCAGTACTTC. Encoded protein: CASSFDRSQYEQYF.

The chain carries TRBV30 and TRBJ2-2, with 7 bases lining up with TRBD1. The V segment lost 0 bases and the J segment 3 bases; nucleotides outside the gene matches: 4. Looked up from germline, CDR1 is GTSNPN and CDR2 is SVGIG (reference sequence). The CDR3 is 15 amino acids. CDR3 amino acids: CAWSVNRGDTGELFF. CDR3 coding DNA: TGTGCCTGGAGTGTTAACAGGGGAGACACCGGGGAGCTGTTTTTT.

This clone was seen once. The chain combines TRBV27 with TRBJ1-5; D call uncertain. CDR1 and CDR2 (germline): MNHEY, SMNVEV (reference sequence). This CDR3 comprises 13 residues. Trimming shortened V by 4 bases and J by 3 bases, and 7 bases separated the two germline ends. CDR3 sequence reads: CASSSYPNQPQHF. The CDR3 coding sequence is TGTGCCAGCAGTTCCTATCCCAATCAGCCCCAGCATTTT.

The chain is built from TRBV19 and TRBJ1-2, with 8 bases matching TRBD1. Losses at the gene ends were 7 bases for V and 6 bases for J; bases not matched to a gene: 1. The CDR3 loop spans 11 amino acids. Germline CDR1 LNHDA, CDR2 SQIVND (reference sequence). Written as DNA, the CDR3 is TGTGCCAGTACGACAGGGGATGGCTACACCTTC. It yields the protein CASTTGDGYTF.

V gene TRBV30 combines with J gene TRBJ2-5, with D perhaps TRBD2 (6 bases). V was shortened by 5 bases and J by 5 bases, with 6 bases between the two germline ends. In germline, CDR1 is GTSNPN, CDR2 SVGIG (reference sequence). CDR3 size: 10 residues. For the CDR3, the DNA is TGTGCCTGGGGGAGGGAGACCCAGTACTTC. Translating gives CAWGRETQYF.